What follows are 31 T cell receptor beta chains derived from one specimen sequenced in a study of T cell responses to AZD1222 COVID-19 vaccine. Data came from immunoSEQ multiplex PCR; TCRdb stores just in-frame clones and leaves some out. Among about 130,000 clones listed, around 83% were seen once. The sample in question was peripheral blood, obtained on day 0 of AZD1222 vaccination. Receptors were obtained from an adult in good health.

The V gene is TRBV19, the J gene TRBJ2-2; D is possibly TRBD1 (5 bases). V shed 6 bases and J shed 1 base, with 9 bases lying between them. This CDR3 region has 14 residues. From germline, CDR1 is LNHDA and CDR2 SQIVND (reference sequence). The CDR3 nucleotides are TGTGCCAGTAGGAGGCAGGGGAACACCGGGGAGCTGTTTTTT. Translation: CASRRQGNTGELFF.

V and J are TRBV9 and TRBJ1-6; 7 nucleotides match TRBD1. V dropped 0 bases and J dropped 6; count of bases not matched to a gene: 0. The CDR3 contains 14 residues. CDR1 SGDLS and CDR2 YYNGEE come from the germline V gene. CDR3 amino acids: CASSVAGGNSPLHF. In nucleotides, the CDR3 is TGTGCCAGCAGCGTAGCAGGGGGTAATTCACCCCTCCACTTT.

The chain links TRBV11-2 to TRBJ1-1; TRBD1 is a possible D gene (6 bases). The CDR3 runs 14 residues. The germline gives CDR1 SGHAT, CDR2 FQNNGV. V lost 5 bases and J lost 2, with 12 bases in between. The CDR3 nucleotides are TGTGCCAGCAGCCTCAGGACAGATAACACTGAAGCTTTCTTT. Translated: CASSLRTDNTEAFF.

V is TRBV28 and J is TRBJ1-1; TRBD1 agrees at 7 bases. Looked up from germline, CDR1 is MDHEN and CDR2 is SYDVKM. The CDR3 covers 16 residues. Trimming cost V 5 bases and J 1 base; bases outside gene matches: 10. CDR3 DNA: TGTGCCAGCAGTCCGTCTACAGGGGACAAGAACACTGAAGCTTTCTTT. Protein product: CASSPSTGDKNTEAFF.

The CDR3 bases are TGTGCCTGGATGGTCCCGGGGTCTATAACTAATGAAAAACTGTTTTTT. Protein product: CAWMVPGSITNEKLFF. The V and J genes are TRBV30 and TRBJ1-4; D is uncertain. Germline V lookup: CDR1 GTSNPN, CDR2 SVGIG (reference sequence). The ends were cut back, 4 bases at V and 1 base at J, with 16 bases in the middle. This CDR3 comprises 16 residues.

The chain uses TRBV29-1 and TRBJ1-2; perhaps TRBD1 as D (6 bases). The germline V gene has CDR1 SQVTM and CDR2 ANQGSEA. The CDR3 consists of 12 residues. V was pared by 3 bases and J by 7 bases, with 12 bases between. The CDR3 DNA reads TGCAGCGTTGACAGGGGAGAGGGTGGCTACACCTTC. This codes for CSVDRGEGGYTF.

V is TRBV7-3 and J is TRBJ1-1, with 7 bases lining up with TRBD1. The CDR3 length is 17 residues. V shed 3 bases and J 4 bases; nucleotides not matched to a gene: 14. CDR1 and CDR2 from the germline V gene are SGHTA and FQGTGA. In nucleotides, the CDR3 is TGTGCCAGCAGCTTGGGGCCAGGGCGACAGGGTGGCACTGAAGCTTTCTTT. It codes for CASSLGPGRQGGTEAFF. The entire variable domain, with the rest obtained from reference TRBV7-3 and TRBJ1-1, is as follows: GAGVSQTPSNKVTEKGKYVELRCDPISGHTALYWYRQSLGQGPEFLIYFQGTGAADDSGLPNDRFFAVRPEGSVSTLKIQRTERGDSAVYLCASSLGPGRQGGTEAFFGQGTRLTVV.

This chain uses TRBV6-1 with TRBJ2-3; 8 nucleotides line up with TRBD1. J lost 4 bases, V lost 3 bases, and 3 bases had no gene match. This CDR3 spans 14 amino acids. Per the germline V gene, CDR1 is MNHNS and CDR2 is SASEGT. The DNA for the CDR3 is TGTGCCAGCAGTGATGACAGGGGACCAGATACGCAGTATTTT. This gives the protein CASSDDRGPDTQYF.

V usage is TRBV5-5 and J usage is TRBJ2-5; TRBD1 aligns across 10 bases. In germline, CDR1 is SGHKS, CDR2 YYEKEE (reference sequence). The J segment lost 4 bases and the V segment lost 6 bases, leaving 9 bases of the junction unmatched. The CDR3 has 15 residues. The CDR3 region is CASIPTGGLGETQYF. The CDR3 coding sequence is TGTGCCAGCATCCCGACAGGGGGCTTGGGAGAGACCCAGTACTTC.

V gene TRBV5-4 combines with J gene TRBJ1-4; 10 nucleotides line up with TRBD1. This CDR3 spans 15 amino acids. From germline, CDR1 is SGHNT and CDR2 YYREEE (reference sequence). V gave up 0 bases and J gave up 8 bases; unmatched junction bases: 4. The CDR3 DNA sequence: TGTGCCAGCAGCTTGGTAGGGACAGGGGCCGAAAAACTGTTTTTT. Translated: CASSLVGTGAEKLFF. Using reference TRBV5-4 and TRBJ1-4 for the parts outside the CDR3, the full variable domain is ETGVTQSPTHLIKTRGQQVTLRCSSQSGHNTVSWYQQALGQGPQFIFQYYREEENGRGNFPPRFSGLQFPNYSSELNVNALELDDSALYLCASSLVGTGAEKLFFGSGTQLSVL.

V is TRBV6-5 and J is TRBJ2-5, with D tentatively TRBD2 (7 bases). This CDR3 contains 14 residues. The V end lost 8 bases, the J end lost 5 bases, and 18 bases lay between the germline ends. CDR1 MNHEY and CDR2 SVGAGI come from the germline V gene. CDR3 residues: CASWDQGRGETQYF. DNA for the CDR3: TGTGCCAGCTGGGATCAGGGGAGGGGGGAGACCCAGTACTTC.

This chain connects TRBV9 to TRBJ1-3; 8 nucleotides match TRBD1. Germline V gene lookup returns CDR1 SGDLS and CDR2 YYNGEE. This CDR3 region has 17 residues. J lost 0 bases, V lost 4 bases, and 9 bases had no gene match. The CDR3 sequence is CASSPEGTGRSGNTIYF. The CDR3 DNA reads as TGTGCCAGCAGCCCAGAAGGGACAGGCCGCTCTGGAAACACCATATATTTT.

The rearrangement uses TRBV5-1 and TRBJ1-2; D is possibly TRBD1 (5 bases). CDR1 and CDR2 (germline): SGHRS, YFSETQ. V was cut by 2 bases and J by 4 bases, with 30 bases left in between. The CDR3 extends over 20 amino acids. This CDR3 is CASSLNPDPGNPYYGYGYTF. The CDR3 nucleotides are TGCGCCAGCAGCTTAAACCCCGACCCAGGGAATCCGTACTATGGCTATGGCTACACCTTC.

The chain carries TRBV7-9 and TRBJ2-7; no clear D gene. The CDR3 covers 13 residues. With 5 bases removed from V and 3 bases from J, the gap between germline ends came to 11 bases. CDR1 and CDR2 (germline): SEHNR, FQNEAQ (reference sequence). For the CDR3, the DNA is TGTGCCAGCAGCCCCGGAAGCCACTACGAGCAGTACTTC. Its translation is CASSPGSHYEQYF.

The chain recombines TRBV7-2 with TRBJ1-5; tentative D call: TRBD1 (5 bases). CDR3 size: 15 residues. The V end was cut by 5 bases, the J end by 0 bases, with 11 bases between. The germline V gene encodes CDR1 SGHTA and CDR2 FQGNSA. The DNA for the CDR3 is TGTGCCAGCAGCCCAGGGACGGTTAGCAATCAGCCCCAGCATTTT. This sequence encodes CASSPGTVSNQPQHF.

The gene calls are TRBV27 and TRBJ2-7, with 7 bases identical to TRBD1. The V and J ends lost 2 bases and 3 bases, in that order; junction bases with no gene match: 4. CDR1 is MNHEY, CDR2 SMNVEV, per germline (reference sequence). CDR3 length: 14 amino acids. The CDR3 is CASSLEGGLYEQYF. The CDR3 DNA is TGTGCCAGCAGTTTAGAAGGGGGCCTCTACGAGCAGTACTTC.

The chain uses TRBV19 and TRBJ1-1, with 8 bases that match TRBD1. V lost 7 bases and J lost 7; bases outside the gene matches: 5. Germline CDR1 LNHDA, CDR2 SQIVND (reference sequence). The CDR3 spans 12 residues. The CDR3 sequence is CASNRQGYEAFF. Here the CDR3 DNA reads TGTGCCAGTAACCGACAGGGGTATGAAGCTTTCTTT.

V usage is TRBV2 and J usage is TRBJ1-1, with 8 bases matching TRBD1. J gave up 1 base and V 7 bases, and 11 bases lay outside the gene matches. This CDR3 comprises 16 residues. Germline V gene lookup returns CDR1 SNHLY and CDR2 FYNNEI. The CDR3 reads CASTVNKQGGNTEAFF. The CDR3 bases are TGTGCCAGCACCGTAAATAAACAGGGGGGGAACACTGAAGCTTTCTTT.

This clone was counted a single time. The chain joins TRBV6-5 to TRBJ2-1; D is unclear. Looked up from germline, CDR1 is MNHEY and CDR2 is SVGAGI. The CDR3 is 16 residues long. V was shortened by 1 base and J by 2 bases, with 12 bases between the two germline ends. CDR3 amino acids: CASSYFASTPYNEQFF. CDR3 bases: TGTGCCAGCAGTTACTTCGCCTCCACCCCCTACAATGAGCAGTTCTTC.

V is TRBV14 and J is TRBJ2-7; 7 nucleotides agree with TRBD1. Germline lookup yields CDR1 SGHDN and CDR2 FVKESK. The CDR3 spans 13 residues. Germline trimming cut 6 bases from V and 3 bases from J; bases unmatched to any gene: 5. DNA for the CDR3: TGTGCCAGCAGTTGGACAGGCATCTACGAGCAGTACTTC. Amino acid sequence: CASSWTGIYEQYF.

This clone was detected a few times. V and J are TRBV9 and TRBJ1-4; TRBD1 agrees at 7 bases. Germline values: CDR1 SGDLS, CDR2 YYNGEE. V lost 3 bases to trimming and J lost 3 bases; unmatched junction nucleotides: 5. The CDR3 loop spans 15 amino acids. CDR3 sequence (DNA): TGTGCCAGCAGCGGAACACAGGGGCCTAATGAAAAACTGTTTTTT. Its translation: CASSGTQGPNEKLFF. Full variable domain (rest looked up from reference TRBV9 and TRBJ1-4): DSGVTQTPKHLITATGQRVTLRCSPRSGDLSVYWYQQSLDQGLQFLIQYYNGEERAKGNILERFSAQQFPDLHSELNLSSLELGDSALYFCASSGTQGPNEKLFFGSGTQLSVL.

J is TRBJ2-2 and V is TRBV30, with 8 bases matching TRBD2. The junction had 9 bases not matched to a gene; V was cut back by 2 bases and J by 4 bases. CDR1 and CDR2 (germline): GTSNPN, SVGIG (reference sequence). This CDR3 comprises 16 residues. The CDR3 bases are TGTGCCTGGAGTCCCGAGCGGGAGTCGGCCACCGGGGAGCTGTTTTTT. This codes for CAWSPERESATGELFF.

The chain is built from TRBV5-1 and TRBJ1-5; TRBD1 agrees at 8 bases. This CDR3 has 15 residues. Germline V gene lookup returns CDR1 SGHRS and CDR2 YFSETQ. V trimming: 3 bases; J trimming: 5 bases; junction bases outside the gene matches: 7. Here the CDR3 DNA reads TGCGCCAGCAGCTCGACAGGGGCCCCTCATCAGCCCCAGCATTTT. It is translated as CASSSTGAPHQPQHF.

The V call is TRBV5-1, the J call TRBJ1-2; the match to TRBD1 covers 9 bases. CDR3 size: 16 residues. With V trimmed by 4 bases and J by 5 bases, 12 bases remained unmatched. The V gene's germline CDR1 is SGHRS and CDR2 YFSETQ. The CDR3 coding sequence is TGCGCCAGCAGCACCGGGAGGACAGGGGAGGGGTATGGCTACACCTTC. It yields the protein CASSTGRTGEGYGYTF.

V is TRBV5-1 and J is TRBJ2-3; D possibly matches TRBD1 or TRBD2 (6 bases each). Per germline, CDR1 SGHRS and CDR2 YFSETQ. Trimming took 4 bases from V and 6 from J, leaving 21 bases between them. The CDR3 runs to 16 residues. In nucleotides, the CDR3 is TGCGCCAGCAGCCTACTACTAAAGGGGGGATTTGATACGCAGTATTTT. It codes for CASSLLLKGGFDTQYF.

This clone was counted a single time. This sample also contains other DNA sequences that code for the same CDR3. This chain joins TRBV7-2 and TRBJ2-7; 9 nucleotides agree with TRBD1. This CDR3 spans 14 amino acids. Germline assignment: CDR1 SGHTA and CDR2 FQGNSA. V lost 4 bases and J lost 2; bases outside the gene matches: 3. The CDR3 DNA is TGTGCCAGCAGCTACGGACAGGGGACCTACGAGCAGTACTTC. Its translation is CASSYGQGTYEQYF.

The J gene is TRBJ1-1, the V gene TRBV6-5; D gene uncertain. Germline lookup yields CDR1 MNHEY and CDR2 SVGAGI. The CDR3 runs 14 residues. Deletions cut 0 bases from V and 4 bases from J, with 9 bases between. The CDR3 coding sequence is TGTGCCAGCAGTTACTCAGACCTGGGCACTGAAGCTTTCTTT. Translation: CASSYSDLGTEAFF.

The rearrangement joins TRBV5-6 to TRBJ2-5; no clear D. CDR1 is SGHDT and CDR2 is YYEEEE in the germline V gene. This CDR3 comprises 11 residues. The V end was cut by 2 bases, the J end by 3 bases, with 2 bases between. CDR3 residues: CASSFEETQYF. CDR3 sequence (DNA): TGTGCCAGCAGCTTTGAAGAGACCCAGTACTTC. Variable domain in full (rest from reference TRBV5-6 and TRBJ2-5): DAGVTQSPTHLIKTRGQQVTLRCSPKSGHDTVSWYQQALGQGPQFIFQYYEEEERQRGNFPDRFSGHQFPNYSSELNVNALLLGDSALYLCASSFEETQYFGPGTRLLVL.

This chain joins TRBV5-3 and TRBJ2-7; D gene ambiguous. TRBV5-3 is flagged as an ORF with uncertain function. Trimming took 0 bases from V and 3 from J, leaving 16 bases between them. The CDR3 runs to 16 residues. The CDR3 is CARSLVGRVFYYEQYF. The CDR3 region has the DNA TGTGCCAGAAGCTTGGTGGGCCGCGTTTTTTACTACGAGCAGTACTTC.

The CDR3 spells CASSLAGGWADTQYF. The CDR3, as DNA: TGTGCCAGCAGCTTAGCGGGGGGTTGGGCAGATACGCAGTATTTT. The gene calls are TRBV7-6 and TRBJ2-3; D is perhaps TRBD2 (6 bases). This CDR3 is 15 amino acids long. CDR1 is SGHVS and CDR2 is FNYEAQ in the germline V gene. Deletions cut 0 bases from V and 4 bases from J, with 11 bases between.

This sequence joins TRBV7-2 and TRBJ1-6; D unclear. Germline lookup yields CDR1 SGHTA and CDR2 FQGNSA. The CDR3 consists of 13 residues. With 3 bases removed from V and 5 bases from J, the gap between germline ends came to 5 bases. The chain's CDR3 is CASSFWDNSPLHF. CDR3 nucleotides: TGTGCCAGCAGCTTTTGGGATAATTCACCCCTCCACTTT.